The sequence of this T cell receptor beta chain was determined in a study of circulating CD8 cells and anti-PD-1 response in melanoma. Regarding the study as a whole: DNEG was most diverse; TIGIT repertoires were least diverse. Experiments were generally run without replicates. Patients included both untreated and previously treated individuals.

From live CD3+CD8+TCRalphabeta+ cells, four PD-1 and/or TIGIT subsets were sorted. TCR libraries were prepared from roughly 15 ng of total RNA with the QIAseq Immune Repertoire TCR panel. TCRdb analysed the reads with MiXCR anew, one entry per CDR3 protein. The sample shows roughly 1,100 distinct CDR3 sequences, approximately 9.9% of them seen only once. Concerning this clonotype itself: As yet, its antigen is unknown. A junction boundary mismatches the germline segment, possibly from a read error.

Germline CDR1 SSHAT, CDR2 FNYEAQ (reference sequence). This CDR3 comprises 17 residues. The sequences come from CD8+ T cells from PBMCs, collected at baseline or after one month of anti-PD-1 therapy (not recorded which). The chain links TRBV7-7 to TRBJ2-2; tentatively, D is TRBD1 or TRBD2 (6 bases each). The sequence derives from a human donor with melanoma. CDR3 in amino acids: CASSSEGGPVPHGELFF. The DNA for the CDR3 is TGTGCCAGCAGCTCAGAGGGGGGCCCCGTCCCCCACGGGGAGCTGTTCTTT.